The clone carrying this TCR beta chain showed up just a few times. The data are from a study of molecular identifiers for immune sequencing clone quantification. The CDR3 totals 18 residues. Germline lookup yields CDR1 SEHNR and CDR2 FQNEAQ (reference sequence). V gave up 4 bases and J gave up 4 bases, with 23 bases separating them. MiXCR, run by TCRdb on the PCR reads, gives a single entry per CDR3 protein. Among approximately 36,000 distinct CDR3 sequences listed, around 18% were seen once. The gene calls are TRBV7-9 and TRBJ1-3; D might be TRBD1 (6 bases). Sequencing input: naive CD8+ T cells from blood, with Jurkat cell RNA spiked in. Subset here: FACS-sorted CD8+CD4-CCR7+CD45RA+ naive T cells. The sequence derives from a human donor in good health. Some libraries in this study had Jurkat cell RNA spiked in. The CDR3 sequence: CASSSPMLGQSGGNTIYF. The CDR3 nucleotides are TGTGCCAGCAGCTCGCCGATGTTAGGACAGTCGGGAGGAAACACCATATATTTT. Complete variable domain (other parts from reference TRBV7-9 and TRBJ1-3): DTGVSQNPRHKITKRGQNVTFRCDPISEHNRLYWYRQTLGQGPEFLTYFQNEAQLEKSRLLSDRFSAERPKGSFSTLEIQRTEQGDSAMYLCASSSPMLGQSGGNTIYFGEGSWLTVV.